This TCR beta chain was profiled in a study of T cell clonality in common variable immunodeficiency. TCRdb keeps only in-frame clones here, not all; method: immunoSEQ multiplex PCR. The profile covers 50,000 to 65,000 clones, none occurring a single time. CDR1 DFQATT and CDR2 SNEGSKA come from the germline V gene (reference sequence). There are 11 residues in the CDR3. This clone was recorded at least ten times. The CDR3 end falls 3 residues outside the read, so it is completed with the germline J gene. The rearrangement uses TRBV20-1 and TRBJ2-5; 7 bases agree with TRBD2. Sequenced material: peripheral blood mononuclear cells. This receptor was taken from a person aged 18 to 75 in good health. The CDR3 bases that were read are TGCGGAGGGCGGGAGCGGGAGACC. Protein product: CGGRERET. The entire CDR3 reads CGGRERETQYF.